Below, 8 T cell receptor beta chains from the same sample are listed, as sequenced in a study of human T cells and chemical hapten exposure. It was from unfractionated whole blood that total RNA was extracted. TCRdb analysed the 5' RACE reads with MiXCR anew, one entry per CDR3 protein. The repertoire includes 130,000 or so distinct CDR3 sequences, about 4.3% of them detected once, and about 1.3% sits in the top ten. These receptors all come from a female donor in good health.

This clonotype was counted ten times or more. CDR3 bases: TGTGCCAGCAGCTTGGAGAGCAGGGTCTCACCCCTCCACTTT. Translated, it gives CASSLESRVSPLHF. This rearrangement joins TRBV5-6 to TRBJ1-6, with a tentative D call TRBD1 (5 bases). With 0 bases removed from V and 10 bases from J, the gap between germline ends came to 11 bases. The germline gives CDR1 SGHDT, CDR2 YYEEEE. CDR3 length: 14 residues.

This clonotype was found many times. The CDR3 reads CSAVRTTYEQYF. The DNA of the CDR3 is TGCAGTGCCGTCAGGACTACCTACGAGCAGTACTTC. The chain has TRBV20-1 and TRBJ2-7, with D possibly being TRBD2 (6 bases). This CDR3 comprises 12 residues. The V end lost 6 bases, the J end lost 2 bases, and 11 bases lay between the germline ends. In germline, CDR1 is DFQATT, CDR2 SNEGSKA (reference sequence).

In its sample, this clonotype was seen a few times. This sequence joins TRBV7-9 and TRBJ2-7, with 8 nucleotides matching TRBD1. The V and J ends lost 4 bases and 3 bases, in that order; junction bases with no gene match: 8. This CDR3 region has 15 residues. Germline V gives CDR1 SEHNR, CDR2 FQNEAQ (reference sequence). The CDR3 DNA reads TGTGCCAGCAGCTCACAGACAGGGGACTTCTACGAGCAGTACTTC. This translates into CASSSQTGDFYEQYF. Complete variable domain (other parts from reference TRBV7-9 and TRBJ2-7): DTGVSQNPRHKITKRGQNVTFRCDPISEHNRLYWYRQTLGQGPEFLTYFQNEAQLEKSRLLSDRFSAERPKGSFSTLEIQRTEQGDSAMYLCASSSQTGDFYEQYFGPGTRLTVT.

This chain links TRBV20-1 with TRBJ1-1, with a possible D match to TRBD1 (5 bases). CDR3 length: 12 amino acids. Looked up from germline, CDR1 is DFQATT and CDR2 is SNEGSKA (reference sequence). The V and J ends lost 0 bases and 8 bases respectively, with 10 bases between them. The CDR3 loop is CSARDRRGEAFF. CDR3 coding DNA: TGCAGTGCTAGAGATCGTAGGGGAGAAGCTTTCTTT.

V usage is TRBV19 and J usage is TRBJ1-5; unclear D gene. Looked up from germline, CDR1 is LNHDA and CDR2 is SQIVND (reference sequence). The V end lost 3 bases, the J end lost 3 bases, and 6 bases lay between the germline ends. This CDR3 has 13 residues. The CDR3 region has the DNA TGTGCCAGTAGTATGTTGGACAATCAGCCCCAGCATTTT. The encoded protein is CASSMLDNQPQHF.

This clonotype showed up many times. CDR3 sequence reads: CAWSVGGSGNTIYF. The CDR3 DNA follows: TGTGCCTGGAGTGTGGGGGGGTCTGGAAACACCATATATTTT. This chain joins TRBV30 and TRBJ1-3, with D tentatively TRBD1 (5 bases). V was cut by 0 bases and J by 1 base, with 7 bases left in between. This CDR3 region has 14 residues. Looked up from germline, CDR1 is GTSNPN and CDR2 is SVGIG (reference sequence).

In regard to this clonotype: This could be a read error, since a much larger clone is one nucleotide away. The chain joins TRBV3-1 to TRBJ2-7; D unclear. The CDR3 totals 13 residues. Looked up from germline, CDR1 is LGHDT and CDR2 is YNNKEL (reference sequence). CDR3 sequence (DNA): TGTGACAGCAGCCGTAATCTAGTTGACGAGCAGTACTTC. It yields the protein CDSSRNLVDEQYF.

This clonotype was counted many times. This chain connects TRBV2 to TRBJ1-4, with D uncertain. Trimming shortened V by 4 bases and J by 4 bases, and 16 bases separated the two germline ends. The CDR3 is made up of 16 amino acids. The germline gives CDR1 SNHLY, CDR2 FYNNEI. CDR3 in amino acids: CASSAPGKTRNEKLFF. In DNA, the CDR3 is TGTGCCAGCAGTGCACCGGGGAAGACGCGTAATGAAAAACTGTTTTTT.